This passage covers 9 T cell receptor beta chains from one sample sequenced in a study of T cell responses to AZD1222 COVID-19 vaccine. The method was immunoSEQ multiplex PCR; TCRdb's version includes in-frame clones alone and lacks a portion of them. Here the sample spans 100,000 to 130,000 clones, about 89% being singletons. The specimen was peripheral blood, collected on day 0 of AZD1222 vaccination. The receptors shown here come from an adult in good health.

J is TRBJ2-5 and V is TRBV5-1; TRBD2 matches 9 bases. CDR3 size: 17 residues. The ends lost 0 bases at V and 2 bases at J; junction bases unmatched: 8. Germline V lookup: CDR1 SGHRS, CDR2 YFSETQ. The CDR3 nucleotides are TGCGCCAGCAGCTTGGCCCCCAAAGCGGGAGGACAAGAGACCCAGTACTTC. The encoded protein is CASSLAPKAGGQETQYF. Together with reference TRBV5-1 and TRBJ2-5, the CDR3 gives the full variable domain: KAGVTQTPRYLIKTRGQQVTLSCSPISGHRSVSWYQQTPGQGLQFLFEYFSETQRNKGNFPGRFSGRQFSNSRSEMNVSTLELGDSALYLCASSLAPKAGGQETQYFGPGTRLLVL.

In this sample, this clone turned up a few times. The CDR3 sequence: CASSRPGQGYGYTF. The CDR3 DNA is TGTGCCAGCAGCCGGCCGGGACAGGGCTATGGCTACACCTTC. The chain links TRBV5-8 to TRBJ1-2; 9 bases fit TRBD1. Trimming removed 4 bases from V and 4 bases from J; junction bases left unmatched: 5. Germline lookup yields CDR1 SGHTS and CDR2 YDEGEE. The CDR3 sequence is 14 residues long.

The chain has TRBV18 and TRBJ2-1; the match to TRBD2 covers 13 bases. The V gene's germline CDR1 is KGHSH and CDR2 LQKENI. This CDR3 comprises 17 residues. Trimming cost V 3 bases and J 7 bases; bases outside gene matches: 9. The CDR3 coding sequence is TGTGCCAGCTCACCCCCATCAGCGACTAGCGGGAGGAATGAGCAGTTCTTC. It codes for CASSPPSATSGRNEQFF.

V gene TRBV4-1 combines with J gene TRBJ2-5; 10 positions match TRBD1. The CDR3 loop spans 15 amino acids. Trimming cost V 6 bases and J 0 bases; bases outside gene matches: 4. Germline V lookup: CDR1 MGHRA, CDR2 YSYEKL. The DNA for the CDR3 is TGCGCCAGCAGGACCGGGACAGGGGACCAAGAGACCCAGTACTTC. This translates into CASRTGTGDQETQYF.

The CDR3 nucleotides read TGTGCCATCAGCGACAGCATGAACACTGAAGCTTTCTTT. Translated: CAISDSMNTEAFF. The chain is built from TRBV10-3 and TRBJ1-1, with D possibly being TRBD1 (5 bases). The CDR3 is 13 amino acids. Germline V CDR1 and CDR2: ENHRY, SYGVKD. V gave up 6 bases and J gave up 0 bases, with 8 bases separating them.

This sequence joins TRBV3-1 (or the pseudogene TRBV3-2) and TRBJ1-6; D is uncertain. V lost 2 bases and J 12 bases, leaving 8 bases between the germline ends. The length of the CDR3 is 12 residues. Germline V CDR1 and CDR2: LGHDT, YNNKEL (reference sequence). This CDR3 reads CASSQTPEPLHF. The CDR3 nucleotides read TGTGCCAGCAGCCAAACTCCCGAACCCCTCCACTTT.

This clone was recorded once. The chain combines TRBV7-3 with TRBJ1-1, with 7 bases lining up with TRBD1. V was clipped by 1 base and J by 4 bases; unmatched bases: 9. Germline V gene data show CDR1 as SGHTA and CDR2 as FQGTGA. The CDR3 has 16 residues. This CDR3 reads CASSLRGGGTSTEAFF. The CDR3 bases are TGTGCCAGCAGCTTAAGAGGGGGCGGTACGAGCACTGAAGCTTTCTTT. Supplemented by reference TRBV7-3 and TRBJ1-1, the full variable domain reads GAGVSQTPSNKVTEKGKYVELRCDPISGHTALYWYRQSLGQGPEFLIYFQGTGAADDSGLPNDRFFAVRPEGSVSTLKIQRTERGDSAVYLCASSLRGGGTSTEAFFGQGTRLTVV.

The V call is TRBV9, the J call TRBJ2-7, with TRBD2 matching 9 bases. The CDR3 runs 14 residues. Unmatched junction bases numbered 4, after V lost 0 bases and J lost 6 bases. From germline, CDR1 is SGDLS and CDR2 YYNGEE. The CDR3 loop reads CASSVDAGGREQYF. DNA for the CDR3: TGTGCCAGCAGCGTAGATGCGGGAGGGCGCGAGCAGTACTTC.

The chain links TRBV7-3 to TRBJ1-1, with D possibly being TRBD1 (5 bases). The length of the CDR3 is 15 residues. Germline loops: CDR1 SGHTA, CDR2 FQGTGA. V gave up 1 base and J gave up 2 bases, with 11 bases separating them. The CDR3 coding sequence is TGTGCCAGCAGCTTAAATGGGGGATCAAACACTGAAGCTTTCTTT. Protein: CASSLNGGSNTEAFF. Together with reference TRBV7-3 and TRBJ1-1, the CDR3 gives the full variable domain: GAGVSQTPSNKVTEKGKYVELRCDPISGHTALYWYRQSLGQGPEFLIYFQGTGAADDSGLPNDRFFAVRPEGSVSTLKIQRTERGDSAVYLCASSLNGGSNTEAFFGQGTRLTVV.